This T cell receptor beta chain was sequenced in a study of blood T cell repertoires in COVID-19. Study at large: Samples of COVID-19 (acute and convalescent) were obtained from the United States, Italy and Spain.

As processed by the authors: Reference gene primer amplification gave estimated nucleated cell counts. TCRdb's table, derived via immunoSEQ multiplex PCR, lists solely in-frame clones and lacks some. V and J calls and clone size come straight from that table; D and trimming were deduced from the DNA. Here the sample spans around 250,000 clones, approximately 88% being singletons. CDR1 is KGHSH, CDR2 LQKENI, per germline. CDR3 length equals 16 residues. The V segment lost 0 bases and the J segment 2 bases; nucleotides outside the gene matches: 2. The gene calls are TRBV18 and TRBJ2-1; 9 bases match TRBD1. This sequence was found in a woman aged 40 to 50 who had recovered from COVID-19. Sequencing used peripheral blood. CDR3 protein: CASSPPDRGPYNEQFF. As DNA, the CDR3 is TGTGCCAGCTCACCACCGGACAGGGGCCCCTACAATGAGCAGTTCTTC. Drawing the rest from reference TRBV18 and TRBJ2-1, the complete variable domain is NAGVMQNPRHLVRRRGQEARLRCSPMKGHSHVYWYRQLPEEGLKFMVYLQKENIIDESGMPKERFSAEFPKEGPSILRIQQVVRGDSAAYFCASSPPDRGPYNEQFFGPGTRLTVL.